This is a list of T cell receptor beta chains from one sample in a study of T cell changes during pregnancy in multiple sclerosis. The repertoire was sequenced with immunoSEQ multiplex PCR; TCRdb's copy has only in-frame clones and lacks some. The table lists over 35,000 clones, approximately 94% of them singletons, with roughly 8.1% in the top ten. The sample consisted of CD8+ T cells from peripheral blood mononuclear cells, taken in the third trimester of pregnancy. Receptor source: a female donor with multiple sclerosis, enrolled in a pregnancy study. Each CDR3 is given without its conserved first and last residue. The D gene is left open where the match is weak. A clone size is listed for some rows: how often the clone was seen (once, few, many), or a class if it is expanded.

>NA|TRBV5-1|NA|TRBJ2-7
ASSLGGVTDEQY
>NA|TRBV7-9|NA|TRBJ1-2
ASSLSSQGKNYGYT
>NA|TRBV7-8|NA|TRBJ2-3
ASSLERHTDTQY
>TRBD1|TRBV11-2|NA|TRBJ1-1
ASSPYRTGDAEAF
>NA|TRBV9|NA|TRBJ1-2
ASSVQGSGYT
>TRBD1|TRBV13|once|TRBJ2-3
ASSRGPRGDTQY
>TRBD1|TRBV27|NA|TRBJ1-4
ASSFNYRGNYEKLF
>NA|TRBV13|NA|TRBJ2-7
ASSSSTINYEQY
>TRBD2|TRBV5-4|few|TRBJ2-7
ASGTGTMNYEQY
>TRBD1|TRBV19|NA|TRBJ1-5
ASSRTGFGNQPQH
>TRBD1|TRBV5-5|NA|TRBJ2-7
ASSFGTGGYEQY
>NA|TRBV21-1|NA|TRBJ2-7
ASSKRTATSGVDYEQY
>TRBD2|TRBV27|NA|TRBJ2-1
ASTPGLAGWRGEQF
>NA|TRBV2|NA|NA
ASTGFSNYEQY
>TRBD1|TRBV7-3|NA|TRBJ2-7
ASSWGQGNEQY
>TRBD1|TRBV5-4|NA|TRBJ2-7
ATEGGASYEQY
>NA|TRBV28|NA|TRBJ1-1
ASSLSGVNTEAF
>NA|TRBV19|NA|TRBJ2-1
ASSIQGPNEQF
>NA|TRBV28|NA|TRBJ2-3
ASSIGVITDTQY
>TRBD1|TRBV9|NA|TRBJ1-2
ASSPTAGTGGRDYGYT
>NA|TRBV5-8|NA|TRBJ2-7
ASSPLYTRSGRSYEQY
>NA|TRBV7-6|NA|TRBJ2-5
ASSLDGETQY
>NA|TRBV5-6|NA|TRBJ2-1
ASSSRFEQF
>NA|TRBV4-1|NA|TRBJ2-1
ASSLGGVNEQF
>TRBD2|TRBV7-7|NA|TRBJ2-3
ASSLGTSGTDTQY
>NA|TRBV19|NA|TRBJ2-5
ASSPDSFETQY
>NA|TRBV6-5|medium-sized|TRBJ2-7
ASSPSTDYEQY
>NA|TRBV10-3|NA|TRBJ1-2
AISESSGGGYGYT
>TRBD1|TRBV7-6|once|TRBJ2-2
ASSRPRQGGYTGELF
>NA|TRBV4-2|NA|TRBJ2-7
ASSQGSSPSVHEQY
>TRBD1|TRBV28|NA|TRBJ1-1
ASSKPGQYTEAF
>TRBD2|TRBV13|NA|TRBJ2-3
ASSWGLAGTNPDTQY
>NA|TRBV7-9|NA|TRBJ2-7
ASSFQGSYEQY
>NA|TRBV4-1|NA|TRBJ2-7
ASSHSRDKSSYEQY
>TRBD1|TRBV6-1|NA|TRBJ1-5
ASSERGTGNNQPQH
>TRBD2|TRBV7-8|NA|TRBJ2-5
ASSWGTSGSWETQY
>TRBD1|TRBV19|NA|TRBJ2-7
ASSTGTGGFEQY
>TRBD1|TRBV13|NA|TRBJ2-1
ASLDTGGGYNEQF
>NA|TRBV6-4|NA|TRBJ2-4
ASTPDGEEFLAKNIQY
>NA|TRBV9|NA|TRBJ2-7
ASSGRLDEQY
>TRBD1|TRBV29-1|NA|TRBJ2-7
SVTGTVAYEQY
>TRBD2|TRBV13|NA|TRBJ2-3
ASSSRLAGALDTQY
>NA|TRBV15|NA|TRBJ1-1
ATSRPFDTEAF
>TRBD2|TRBV10-3|NA|TRBJ2-2
AISDPGLAANGELF
>NA|TRBV7-9|once|TRBJ1-2
ASSRGIDGYT
>NA|TRBV21-1|few|TRBJ2-1
ASSKEGTSGRYNNEQF
>TRBD1|TRBV14|NA|TRBJ1-3
ASSQVFLNPLGQDSGNTIY
>NA|TRBV5-4|NA|TRBJ2-2
ASSPGAGFGELF
>TRBD2|TRBV10-3|NA|TRBJ2-2
AIPRGLASRDTGELF
>NA|TRBV9|NA|TRBJ2-5
ASSVSSEETQY
>NA|TRBV28|NA|TRBJ1-2
ASTPSPFSSRYGYT
>NA|TRBV28|NA|TRBJ2-5
ATHLTGSGQETQY
>NA|TRBV4-2|NA|TRBJ2-1
ASSTRSPPYNEQF
>TRBD1|TRBV15|NA|TRBJ1-3
ATSADRGLGGNTIY
>TRBD1|TRBV28|NA|TRBJ1-1
ASSPRDRVTEAF
>TRBD2|TRBV9|NA|TRBJ2-1
ASSVGGGPINEQF
>TRBD2|TRBV25-1|NA|TRBJ2-2
ASSEFTSGSVTGELF
>TRBD2|TRBV13|NA|TRBJ2-1
ASESWAGGPLGTYNEQF
>TRBD1|TRBV19|NA|TRBJ1-5
ASSTSDRGGNQPQH